Presented here are 25 T cell receptor beta chains from one specimen sequenced in a study of T cells in Graves' hyperthyroidism and ophthalmopathy. From RNA transcripts, TCR beta CDR3 regions were amplified. Using the HTBI primer set, a first-round RT-PCR was run on the TCR CDR3. TCRdb passed the multiplex PCR reads through MiXCR, listing each CDR3 protein once. The sample includes roughly 250,000 distinct CDR3 sequences, approximately 23% of them seen just once. Sequencing was done on a sample of blood. The source is a man aged 25-45 years with Graves' ophthalmopathy.

This clonotype appeared a few times. The rearrangement links TRBV28 to TRBJ1-5, with no clear D. The CDR3 is 12 residues long. Trimming removed 4 bases at V and 10 bases at J, with 11 bases between. The germline V gene encodes CDR1 MDHEN and CDR2 SYDVKM. Here the CDR3 reads CASSSSASPQHF. Written as DNA, the CDR3 is TGTGCCAGCAGTTCCTCCGCCTCTCCCCAGCATTTT.

This clonotype was detected many times. The rearrangement uses TRBV2 and TRBJ2-4; D tentatively reads TRBD1 or TRBD2 (6 bases each). The length of the CDR3 is 16 residues. CDR1 is SNHLY and CDR2 is FYNNEI in the germline V gene. With 5 bases removed from V and 0 bases from J, the gap between germline ends came to 14 bases. CDR3: CASSTQGTLAKNIQYF. The CDR3 nucleotides are TGTGCCAGCAGTACCCAGGGGACTTTAGCCAAAAACATTCAGTACTTC.

The rearrangement links TRBV28 to TRBJ2-7; 8 bases line up with TRBD2. The J segment lost 5 bases and the V segment lost 4 bases, leaving 28 bases of the junction unmatched. CDR1 MDHEN and CDR2 SYDVKM come from the germline V gene. The CDR3 totals 21 residues. The CDR3 here is CASSYLAGSSGPSGLDHEQYF. The CDR3 DNA follows: TGTGCCAGCAGTTACCTCGCTGGATCCTCGGGTCCTAGCGGGTTGGACCACGAGCAGTACTTC. The whole variable domain, filled in from reference TRBV28 and TRBJ2-7, reads DVKVTQSSRYLVKRTGEKVFLECVQDMDHENMFWYRQDPGLGLRLIYFSYDVKMKEKGDIPEGYSVSREKKERFSLILESASTNQTSMYLCASSYLAGSSGPSGLDHEQYFGPGTRLTVT.

This clonotype was recorded once. A clone one base away is much larger, so this may be a read error. This chain links TRBV12-5 with TRBJ2-3; tentative D call: TRBD2 (5 bases). This CDR3 has 14 amino acids. Germline V gene data show CDR1 as LGHNT and CDR2 as FRNRAP. DNA of the CDR3: TGTGCTAATGGTTTGGCCACGGGAACAGATACGCAGTATTTT. Translated, it gives CANGLATGTDTQYF.

This clonotype was counted only a few times. The rearrangement joins TRBV12-3 or TRBV12-4 to TRBJ2-3; 11 bases line up with TRBD2. This CDR3 region has 17 residues. V was pared by 1 base and J by 0 bases, with 3 bases of the junction left unmatched. CDR3: CASSLGLAGTSTDTQYF. DNA of the CDR3: TGTGCCAGCAGTTTAGGACTAGCGGGAACTAGCACAGATACGCAGTATTTT.

The chain combines TRBV24-1 with TRBJ2-7, with D unresolved. V was trimmed by 2 bases and J by 2 bases, leaving 12 bases between them. The CDR3 has 15 residues. Germline V gene data show CDR1 as KGHDR and CDR2 as SFDVKD. The CDR3 DNA reads as TGTGCCACCAGTGATTCCAGGACGCTAACCTACGAGCAGTACTTC. This translates into CATSDSRTLTYEQYF.

This chain's CDR3 is CASSDPGTADITSGANVLTF. The CDR3 nucleotides are TGTGCCAGCAGCGACCCCGGGACAGCCGATATCACTTCTGGGGCCAACGTCCTGACTTTC. The chain couples TRBV7-8 to TRBJ2-6, with TRBD1 identical over 7 bases. CDR3 size: 20 residues. V was clipped by 5 bases and J by 1 base; unmatched bases: 17. Germline CDR1 SGHVS, CDR2 FQNEAQ.

This clonotype has just a few counts. The rearrangement links TRBV18 to TRBJ1-3; D is possibly TRBD1 (6 bases). The CDR3 spans 16 residues. Trimming cost V 3 bases and J 2 bases, with 14 bases left between them. The V gene's germline CDR1 is KGHSH and CDR2 LQKENI. CDR3 in amino acids: CASSPWTARTGNTIYF. CDR3 nucleotides: TGTGCCAGCTCACCTTGGACAGCTCGTACTGGAAACACCATATATTTT.

Ten or more counts support this clonotype. The V and J genes are TRBV28 and TRBJ2-7, with 8 nucleotides matching TRBD1. Trimming took 7 bases from V and 1 from J; bases not matched to a gene: 6. CDR1 and CDR2 from the germline V gene are MDHEN and SYDVKM. There are 14 residues in the CDR3. For the CDR3, the DNA is TGTGCCAGCATTAACAGGGGGGCTTCCTACGAGCAGTACTTC. It is translated as CASINRGASYEQYF.

Ten or more counts support this clonotype. This chain connects TRBV2 to TRBJ1-2; unclear D gene. The CDR3 has 13 amino acids. The V gene's germline CDR1 is SNHLY and CDR2 FYNNEI. The V and J ends lost 4 bases and 6 bases respectively, with 12 bases between them. The CDR3 sequence is CASSGRAGDGYTF. The CDR3, as DNA: TGTGCCAGCAGTGGGAGGGCTGGAGATGGCTACACCTTC.

This clonotype was detected only a few times. The genes are TRBV7-2 and TRBJ2-1; 11 bases map to TRBD2. The CDR3 is 17 amino acids. Germline V gene sequence: CDR1 SGHTA, CDR2 FQGNSA. The J segment lost 3 bases and the V segment lost 1 base, leaving 5 bases of the junction unmatched. Here the CDR3 DNA reads TGTGCCAGCAGCTTAGATAGCGGGAGGGCCGGCTACAATGAGCAGTTCTTC. Amino acid sequence: CASSLDSGRAGYNEQFF.

The chain couples TRBV9 to TRBJ2-2; 8 bases fit TRBD2. V shed 3 bases and J 6 bases; nucleotides not matched to a gene: 7. Germline CDR1 and CDR2: SGDLS and YYNGEE. The CDR3 sequence is 15 residues long. CDR3 amino acids: CASSAPGTRAGELFF. CDR3 coding DNA: TGTGCCAGCAGCGCCCCCGGGACTAGAGCCGGGGAGCTGTTTTTT.

This clonotype was counted a few times. This chain links TRBV12-3 or TRBV12-4 with TRBJ2-1; 12 bases line up with TRBD2. The junction had 11 bases not matched to a gene; V was cut back by 5 bases and J by 0 bases. The CDR3 runs 19 residues. CDR3 region: CASSKPGTSGLSSYNEQFF. Here the CDR3 DNA reads TGTGCCAGCAGTAAGCCAGGGACTAGCGGGCTTAGCTCCTACAATGAGCAGTTCTTC.

This clonotype was counted at least ten times. This chain uses TRBV11-2 with TRBJ2-1, with 14 bases lining up with TRBD2. Losses at the gene ends were 3 bases for V and 6 bases for J; bases not matched to a gene: 4. The CDR3 loop spans 16 amino acids. Germline V CDR1 and CDR2: SGHAT, FQNNGV. Here the CDR3 reads CASSLTSGRVGNEQFF. In nucleotides, the CDR3 is TGTGCCAGCAGCTTGACTAGCGGGAGGGTCGGCAATGAGCAGTTCTTC.

There are many counts of this clonotype. The chain uses TRBV7-9 and TRBJ2-1, with D unclear. The CDR3 contains 13 residues. V was clipped by 4 bases and J by 11 bases, with 15 bases between them. Germline CDR1 reads SEHNR; CDR2 reads FQNEAQ (reference sequence). In DNA form, the CDR3 reads TGTGCCAGCAGCTGGCACTCCCTCCCTCAGCAGTTCTTC. Its translation is CASSWHSLPQQFF.

This clonotype was counted between two and nine times. The V gene is TRBV5-5, the J gene TRBJ2-1, with 8 nucleotides matching TRBD2. The CDR3 sequence is 19 residues long. From germline, CDR1 is SGHKS and CDR2 YYEKEE (reference sequence). V lost 4 bases, J lost 0 bases, and 15 bases stayed unmatched. CDR3 sequence reads: CASSPTIAGNPTSYNEQFF. As DNA, the CDR3 is TGTGCCAGCAGCCCAACTATAGCGGGAAACCCTACCTCCTACAATGAGCAGTTCTTC.

The V and J genes are TRBV7-2 and TRBJ1-5, with D tentatively TRBD1 (6 bases). V shed 1 base and J shed 0 bases, with 10 bases lying between them. Germline-derived CDR1 and CDR2 are SGHTA and FQGNSA. The CDR3 has 16 residues. The CDR3 DNA reads TGTGCCAGCAGCTTAGTGCCAGGGGCTAGCAATCAGCCCCAGCATTTT. Its protein is CASSLVPGASNQPQHF.

CDR3 nucleotide sequence: TGCAGCGTTGAAGGGGGAGGGCTCCAAGAGACCCAGTACTTC. Its protein product is CSVEGGGLQETQYF. The rearrangement joins TRBV29-1 to TRBJ2-5, with 7 bases fitting TRBD2. The CDR3 is 14 amino acids. V dropped 1 base and J dropped 1; count of bases not matched to a gene: 3. Germline V gene sequence: CDR1 SQVTM, CDR2 ANQGSEA.

The chain recombines TRBV10-1 with TRBJ2-7; tentatively, D is TRBD2 (5 bases). CDR3 length: 15 amino acids. Germline V gene sequence: CDR1 WNHNN, CDR2 SYGVQD (reference sequence). The ends were cut back, 6 bases at V and 6 bases at J, with 21 bases in the middle. Written as DNA, the CDR3 is TGCGCCAGCAGCTCCGTCCGGGGAGTGAAAGGCGAGCAGTACTTC. Its protein is CASSSVRGVKGEQYF.

This clonotype was detected ten times or more. This sequence joins TRBV28 and TRBJ2-3; 7 positions match TRBD1. The germline CDR1 and CDR2 sequences are MDHEN and SYDVKM. The CDR3 totals 15 residues. After removal of 4 bases from V and 0 bases from J, the junction contained 4 bases not matched to a gene. The CDR3 sequence: CASSWLGQSTDTQYF. Here the CDR3 DNA reads TGTGCCAGCAGTTGGTTGGGACAGAGCACAGATACGCAGTATTTT.

This clonotype was seen a few times. J is TRBJ2-3 and V is TRBV28; D is uncertain. Germline CDR1 reads MDHEN; CDR2 reads SYDVKM. The CDR3 consists of 13 residues. V lost 5 bases, J lost 1 base, and 7 bases lay in between. The CDR3 DNA reads as TGTGCCAGCAGTCGGATGGGCACAGATACGCAGTATTTT. Its translation: CASSRMGTDTQYF. Filled out from reference TRBV28 and TRBJ2-3, the complete variable domain reads DVKVTQSSRYLVKRTGEKVFLECVQDMDHENMFWYRQDPGLGLRLIYFSYDVKMKEKGDIPEGYSVSREKKERFSLILESASTNQTSMYLCASSRMGTDTQYFGPGTRLTVL.

This clonotype was counted many times. V and J are TRBV30 and TRBJ2-5, with D perhaps matching TRBD2 (5 bases). Germline CDR1 reads GTSNPN; CDR2 reads SVGIG (reference sequence). The CDR3 consists of 12 residues. V dropped 5 bases and J dropped 0 bases, with 7 bases sitting between them. This CDR3 is CAWERYQETQYF. CDR3 nucleotides: TGTGCCTGGGAGCGGTACCAAGAGACCCAGTACTTC.

V is TRBV7-8 and J is TRBJ2-5, with D possibly being TRBD1 (6 bases). The V end lost 7 bases, the J end lost 12 bases, and 21 bases lay between the germline ends. The germline V gene encodes CDR1 SGHVS and CDR2 FQNEAQ. This CDR3 contains 13 residues. The DNA for the CDR3 is TGTGCCAGCACCACTATCGGGGACACCACGGAGTACTTC. Protein product: CASTTIGDTTEYF.

This clonotype was observed once. This may arise from a read error, as a much more abundant clone is one base away. The gene calls are TRBV5-6 and TRBJ1-2; a possible D gene is TRBD1 (5 bases). The germline V gene encodes CDR1 SGHDT and CDR2 YYEEEE. There are 14 residues in the CDR3. DNA of the CDR3: TGTGCCAACAGCCTGGGGCAAACAACCTATGGCTACACCTTC. Encoded protein: CANSLGQTTYGYTF.

The rearrangement links TRBV6-1 to TRBJ2-3; 7 positions agree with TRBD2. The trim removed 5 bases at V and 3 bases at J, leaving 8 bases unmatched. The CDR3 extends over 15 amino acids. Germline V gene sequence: CDR1 MNHNS, CDR2 SASEGT. The CDR3 coding sequence is TGTGCCAGCAGTCGGGACTATCACACAACAGATACGCAGTATTTT. This encodes CASSRDYHTTDTQYF.